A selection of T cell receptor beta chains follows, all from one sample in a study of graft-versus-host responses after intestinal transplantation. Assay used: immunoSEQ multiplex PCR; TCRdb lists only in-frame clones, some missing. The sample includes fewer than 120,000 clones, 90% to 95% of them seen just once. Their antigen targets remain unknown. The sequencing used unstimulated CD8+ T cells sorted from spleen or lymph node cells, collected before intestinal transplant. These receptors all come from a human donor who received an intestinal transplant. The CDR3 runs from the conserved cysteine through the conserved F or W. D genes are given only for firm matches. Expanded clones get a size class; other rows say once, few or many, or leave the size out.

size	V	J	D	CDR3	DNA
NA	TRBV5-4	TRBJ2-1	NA	CASSPVRRGSSEQFF	TGTGCCAGCAGCCCCGTTCGACGGGGGTCCAGTGAGCAGTTCTTC
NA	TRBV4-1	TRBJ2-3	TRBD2	CASSQGLAPTDTQYF	TGCGCCAGCAGCCAAGGACTAGCGCCCACAGATACGCAGTATTTT
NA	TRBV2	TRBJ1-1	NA	CASSEAVMNTEAFF	TGTGCCAGCAGTGAAGCAGTCATGAACACTGAAGCTTTCTTT
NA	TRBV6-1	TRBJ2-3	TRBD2	CASSTGDYTQYF	TGTGCCAGCAGTACCGGGGACTACACGCAGTATTTT
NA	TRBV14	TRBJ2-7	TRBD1	CASSQKGTGSYEQYF	TGTGCCAGCAGCCAAAAGGGGACAGGGTCCTACGAGCAGTACTTC
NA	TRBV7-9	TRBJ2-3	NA	CASTSDGTLLSSTDTQYF	TGTGCCAGCACCTCGGATGGGACACTACTTTCTAGCACAGATACGCAGTATTTT
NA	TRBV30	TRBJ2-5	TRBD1	CAWNPLGGLETQYF	TGTGCCTGGAACCCCTTAGGGGGCTTAGAGACCCAGTACTTC
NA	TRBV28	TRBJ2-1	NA	CASTWGAGRPDNEQFF	TGTGCCAGCACCTGGGGCGCGGGACGCCCCGACAATGAGCAGTTCTTC
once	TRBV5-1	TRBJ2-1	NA	CASSLEGTRSYNEQFF	TGCGCCAGCAGCTTGGAAGGGACCAGGAGCTACAATGAGCAGTTCTTC
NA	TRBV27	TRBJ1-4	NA	CASSLSGEKLFF	TGTGCCAGCAGTTTATCTGGTGAAAAACTGTTTTTT
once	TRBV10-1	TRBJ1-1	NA	CASSDLVNTEAFF	TGCGCCAGCAGTGACCTGGTGAACACTGAAGCTTTCTTT
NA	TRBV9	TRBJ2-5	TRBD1	CASSPRGQGGETQYF	TGTGCCAGCAGCCCGAGAGGACAGGGCGGAGAGACCCAGTACTTC
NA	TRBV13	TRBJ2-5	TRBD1	CASSSGGKETQYF	TGTGCCAGCAGCTCAGGGGGCAAAGAGACCCAGTACTTC
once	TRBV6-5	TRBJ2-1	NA	CASSYSLAFVEQFF	TGTGCCAGCAGTTACTCTCTAGCGTTCGTTGAGCAGTTCTTC
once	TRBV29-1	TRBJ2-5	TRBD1	CSVPWTGPQETQYF	TGCAGCGTACCTTGGACAGGGCCCCAAGAGACCCAGTACTTC
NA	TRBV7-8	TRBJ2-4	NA	CASSPSARVDGNIQYF	TGTGCCAGCTCGCCTTCCGCTAGGGTTGATGGAAACATTCAGTACTTC
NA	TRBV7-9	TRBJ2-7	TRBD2	CASTGLAGGPWNVGYEQYF	TGTGCCAGCACCGGACTAGCGGGAGGGCCGTGGAACGTAGGCTACGAGCAGTACTTC
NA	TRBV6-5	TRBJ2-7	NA	CASSRDGTEQYF	TGTGCCAGCAGCCGCGATGGGACCGAGCAGTACTTC
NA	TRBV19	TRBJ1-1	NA	CASSPEGNTEAFF	TGTGCCAGTAGTCCCGAGGGGAACACTGAAGCTTTCTTT
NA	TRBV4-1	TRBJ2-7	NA	CASSQDKSTYEQYF	TGCGCCAGCAGCCAAGACAAGTCAACCTACGAGCAGTACTTC
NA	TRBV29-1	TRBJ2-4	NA	CSVELQGKNIQYF	TGCAGCGTTGAACTGCAGGGTAAAAACATTCAGTACTTC
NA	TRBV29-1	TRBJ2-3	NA	CSVDRRAYELADTQYF	TGCAGCGTTGACCGGAGGGCCTATGAGTTAGCAGATACGCAGTATTTT
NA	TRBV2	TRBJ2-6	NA	CASSDRRLGPGANVLTF	TGTGCCAGCAGTGACCGGCGCCTGGGGCCTGGGGCCAACGTCCTGACTTTC
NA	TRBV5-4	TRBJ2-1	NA	CASSLQGNNEQFF	TGTGCCAGCAGCTTACAGGGTAACAATGAGCAGTTCTTC
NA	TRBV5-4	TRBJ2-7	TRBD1	CASSDRDSSYEQYF	TGTGCCAGCAGCGACCGGGACAGCTCCTACGAGCAGTACTTC
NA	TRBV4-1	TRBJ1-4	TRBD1	CASSQLATGAEKLFF	TGCGCCAGCAGCCAACTTGCGACAGGGGCTGAAAAACTGTTTTTT
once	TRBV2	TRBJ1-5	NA	CASSERVGSNQPQHF	TGTGCCAGCAGTGAGCGGGTAGGGTCCAATCAGCCCCAGCATTTT
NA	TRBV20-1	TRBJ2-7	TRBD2	CSASGGVEQYF	TGCAGTGCTAGCGGGGGGGTGGAGCAGTACTTC
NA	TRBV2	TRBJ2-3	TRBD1	CAIGTGSFTDTQYF	TGTGCCATAGGGACAGGGTCTTTCACAGATACGCAGTATTTT
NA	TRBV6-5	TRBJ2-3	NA	CASSNLRGEDTQYF	TGTGCCAGCAGCAACCTGAGGGGGGAAGATACGCAGTATTTT
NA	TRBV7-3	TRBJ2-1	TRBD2	CASSPMGLAGSNEQFF	TGTGCCAGCAGCCCAATGGGACTAGCGGGCTCCAATGAGCAGTTCTTC
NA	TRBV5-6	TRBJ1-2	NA	CASSTVYGYTF	TGTGCCAGCAGCACAGTCTATGGCTACACCTTC
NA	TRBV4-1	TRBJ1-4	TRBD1	CASSLQTPGQLSEKLFF	TGCGCCAGCAGCCTCCAGACTCCGGGACAGTTGTCTGAAAAACTGTTTTTT